Listed below are T cell receptor beta chains from one sample, sequenced in a study of T cell repertoires in cytomegalovirus infection. In TCRdb, the reads were re-called with MiXCR into one record per CDR3 protein. Among tens of thousands of distinct CDR3 sequences, around 30% were seen once, and the ten largest hold 45% to 65%. For these receptors, no antigen is known. The specimen comprised CD8+ T cells from cultured PBMCs, sampled from culture after CMV antigen stimulation. These receptors came from a human donor in good health (CMV status not recorded). Some clones in this sample may be carry-over from other donors' samples. Each CDR3 is given with its conserved first and last residue. The D gene is left open where the match is weak. Clone sizes are given selectively: once, few, many, or a class where the clone is expanded.

j_gene | v_gene | abundance | d_gene | CDR3aa | CDR3nt
TRBJ2-7 | TRBV27 | - | - | CASCCRQGHYEQYF | TGTGCCAGCTGCTGTCGGCAGGGCCACTACGAGCAGTACTTC
TRBJ2-5 | TRBV7-9 | - | TRBD2 | CASSDSGAYQETQYF | TGTGCCAGCAGCGATAGCGGGGCGTACCAAGAGACCCAGTACTTC
TRBJ2-7 | TRBV4-3 | - | - | CASSFTVSSYEQYF | TGCGCCAGCAGCTTTACTGTAAGCTCCTACGAGCAGTACTTC
TRBJ2-7 | TRBV20-1 | - | - | CSARPKDRTLFYEQYF | TGCAGTGCTAGACCCAAGGACAGAACACTATTCTACGAGCAGTACTTC
TRBJ2-7 | TRBV3-1 | few | - | CASSQDFQGYEQYF | TGTGCCAGCAGCCAAGATTTTCAGGGTTACGAGCAGTACTTC
TRBJ1-5 | TRBV6-2/TRBV6-3 | - | - | CASSYGQESQPQHF | TGTGCCAGCAGTTACGGGCAGGAGTCTCAGCCCCAGCATTTT
TRBJ2-5 | TRBV28 | few | - | CASSFDGRQEVETQYF | TGTGCCAGCAGTTTTGACGGACGTCAGGAGGTAGAGACCCAGTACTTC
TRBJ2-7 | TRBV11-3 | - | - | CASSLGLTSEQYF | TGTGCCAGCAGCTTGGGACTGACTAGTGAGCAGTACTTC
TRBJ2-7 | TRBV7-9 | many | TRBD1 | CASSFSDRVYEQYF | TGTGCCAGCAGCTTCTCGGACAGGGTCTACGAGCAGTACTTC
TRBJ1-4 | TRBV25-1 | few | - | CASSAAGEAEKLFF | TGTGCCAGCAGTGCGGCAGGGGAAGCTGAAAAACTGTTTTTT
TRBJ2-7 | TRBV19 | few | - | CASSPWTGNYEQYF | TGTGCCAGTAGTCCATGGACGGGAAACTACGAGCAGTACTTC
TRBJ2-7 | TRBV29-1 | - | TRBD1 | CSVERGGFSYEQYF | TGCAGCGTTGAGAGAGGGGGCTTCTCCTACGAGCAGTACTTC
TRBJ1-5 | TRBV15 | - | - | CATSRDSFEPQHF | TGTGCCACCAGCAGAGACTCTTTCGAGCCCCAGCATTTT
TRBJ2-7 | TRBV9 | - | - | CASSDGGGGYEQYF | TGTGCCAGCAGCGACGGCGGAGGGGGCTACGAGCAGTACTTC
TRBJ2-7 | TRBV20-1 | few | TRBD1 | CRTPGTGPYEQYF | TGCAGGACCCCCGGGACAGGGCCCTACGAGCAGTACTTC
TRBJ1-5 | TRBV12-3/TRBV12-4 | - | TRBD1 | CASSLALGTGEDQPQHF | TGTGCCAGCAGTTTAGCGCTGGGGACAGGGGAAGATCAGCCCCAGCATTTT
TRBJ2-1 | TRBV28 | - | TRBD2 | CASSFPGTSGYNEQFF | TGTGCCAGCAGTTTCCCCGGGACTAGCGGATACAATGAGCAGTTCTTC
TRBJ1-6 | TRBV27 | - | TRBD1 | CASGKQGYNSPLHF | TGTGCCAGCGGAAAACAGGGGTATAATTCACCCCTCCACTTT
TRBJ2-1 | TRBV10-3 | - | - | CAISEGETDEQFF | TGTGCCATCAGTGAGGGGGAGACCGATGAGCAGTTCTTC
TRBJ2-5 | TRBV27 | few | TRBD2 | CASSPSLAVQETQYF | TGTGCCAGCAGCCCGTCCCTAGCGGTACAAGAGACCCAGTACTTC
TRBJ1-1 | TRBV11-3 | few | - | CASSPRGGGATEAFF | TGTGCCAGCAGCCCCAGGGGAGGAGGGGCCACTGAAGCTTTCTTT
TRBJ2-1 | TRBV11-2 | - | - | CASSLGRGWDDEQFF | TGTGCCAGCAGCTTAGGTAGGGGGTGGGACGATGAGCAGTTCTTC
TRBJ2-7 | TRBV7-6 | - | TRBD1 | CASSSTAGTGDPYEQYF | TGTGCCAGCAGCTCTACTGCCGGGACAGGGGACCCATACGAGCAGTACTTC
TRBJ2-7 | TRBV9 | once | - | CASSVLPGNEQYF | TGTGCCAGCAGCGTACTCCCCGGGAACGAGCAGTACTTC